These 3 T cell receptor beta chains originate from one sample sequenced in a study of blood T cell repertoires in COVID-19. The protocol was immunoSEQ multiplex PCR, while the TCRdb copy is restricted to in-frame clones and leaves out a portion. The sample lists just under 150,000 clones, approximately 90% occurring once. Sequencing was done on a sample of peripheral blood. The source is a woman between 50 and 59 years old with acute or convalescent COVID-19.

The chain combines TRBV24-1 with TRBJ2-2; 8 bases are a match to TRBD2. V shed 0 bases and J 4 bases; nucleotides not matched to a gene: 6. This CDR3 spans 17 amino acids. The germline V gene encodes CDR1 KGHDR and CDR2 SFDVKD. The DNA for the CDR3 is TGTGCCACCAGTGATTTGGAGCGGGAGCGCGGCACCGGGGAGCTGTTTTTT. Its protein is CATSDLERERGTGELFF.

This chain joins TRBV9 and TRBJ2-3; TRBD2 matches 8 bases. The J segment lost 2 bases and the V segment lost 1 base, leaving 3 bases of the junction unmatched. This CDR3 is 15 amino acids long. Germline V gene data show CDR1 as SGDLS and CDR2 as YYNGEE. The CDR3 sequence is CASSVISGNTDTQYF. The CDR3, as DNA: TGTGCCAGCAGCGTAATTAGCGGGAACACAGATACGCAGTATTTT. The full variable domain, in which reference TRBV9 and TRBJ2-3 provide the parts outside the CDR3, is DSGVTQTPKHLITATGQRVTLRCSPRSGDLSVYWYQQSLDQGLQFLIQYYNGEERAKGNILERFSAQQFPDLHSELNLSSLELGDSALYFCASSVISGNTDTQYFGPGTRLTVL.

This chain connects TRBV6-5 to TRBJ2-1, with 7 bases lining up with TRBD2. Germline V gives CDR1 MNHEY, CDR2 SVGAGI. The CDR3 has 15 residues. With V trimmed by 2 bases and J by 8 bases, 9 bases remained unmatched. DNA for the CDR3: TGTGCCAGCAGTTACGGGAGGGCCCTGGGGGATGAGCAGTTCTTC. This gives the protein CASSYGRALGDEQFF.